This T cell receptor beta chain appears in the sequencing data of a study of shared clonotypes between healthy human individuals. Concerning this clone: Antigen unknown.

V dropped 7 bases and J dropped 0 bases, with 10 bases sitting between them. The CDR3 loop spans 12 amino acids. CDR1 and CDR2 from the germline V gene are SQVTM and ANQGSEA. The study's findings and limits: Among donors, sharing of clonotypes was expected to be affected by sequencing depth.

Profiled with immunoSEQ multiplex PCR; TCRdb holds only in-frame clones, not every one. The repertoire holds under 1,900,000 clones, approximately 98.5% seen once, with 0.3% to 0.45% in the top ten. The chain employs TRBV29-1 and TRBJ2-7, with TRBD1 as a possible D gene (6 bases). This TCR derives from a young man in good health. Material for sequencing was naive CD4+ T cells sorted from blood. Subset given: CD45RA+ positively selected. The CDR3 loop is CSGQASSYEQYF. CDR3 nucleotides: TGCAGCGGACAGGCAAGCTCCTACGAGCAGTACTTC.